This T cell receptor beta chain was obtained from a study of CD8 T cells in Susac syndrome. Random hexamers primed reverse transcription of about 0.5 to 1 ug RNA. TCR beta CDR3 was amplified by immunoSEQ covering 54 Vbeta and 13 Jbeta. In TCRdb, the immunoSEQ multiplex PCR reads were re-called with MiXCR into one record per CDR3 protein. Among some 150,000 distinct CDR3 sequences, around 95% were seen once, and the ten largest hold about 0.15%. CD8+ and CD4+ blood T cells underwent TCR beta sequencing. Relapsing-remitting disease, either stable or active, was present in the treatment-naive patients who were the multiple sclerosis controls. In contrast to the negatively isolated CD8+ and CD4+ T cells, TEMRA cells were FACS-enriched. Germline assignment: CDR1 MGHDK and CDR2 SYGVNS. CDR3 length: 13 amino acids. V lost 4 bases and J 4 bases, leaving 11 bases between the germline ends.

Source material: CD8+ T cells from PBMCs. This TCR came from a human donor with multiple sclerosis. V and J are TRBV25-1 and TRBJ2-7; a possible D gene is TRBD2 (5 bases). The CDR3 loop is CASSGWETYEQYV. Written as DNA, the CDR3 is TGTGCCAGCAGTGGGTGGGAGACATACGAGCAGTACGTC.